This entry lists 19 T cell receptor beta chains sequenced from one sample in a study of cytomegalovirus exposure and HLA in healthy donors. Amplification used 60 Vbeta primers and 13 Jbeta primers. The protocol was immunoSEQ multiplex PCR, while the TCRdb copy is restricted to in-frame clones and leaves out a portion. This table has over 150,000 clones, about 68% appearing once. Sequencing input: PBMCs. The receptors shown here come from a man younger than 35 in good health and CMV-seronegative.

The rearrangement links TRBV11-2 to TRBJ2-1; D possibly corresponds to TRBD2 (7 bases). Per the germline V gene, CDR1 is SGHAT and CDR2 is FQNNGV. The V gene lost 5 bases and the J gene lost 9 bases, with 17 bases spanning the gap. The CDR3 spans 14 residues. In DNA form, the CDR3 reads TGTGCCAGCAGCCTACTAGGGGGGGCGAGTGAGCAGTTCTTC. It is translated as CASSLLGGASEQFF.

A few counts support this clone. DNA of the CDR3: TGTGCCAGCAGGGGGACAGGGGGCGGGGAGACCCAGTACTTC. Translating it yields CASRGTGGGETQYF. The chain employs TRBV2 and TRBJ2-5; TRBD1 aligns across 12 bases. The CDR3 contains 14 residues. Germline CDR1 is SNHLY and CDR2 is FYNNEI. J was trimmed by 5 bases and V by 6 bases; bases with no gene match: 4. Based on the CDR3 plus reference TRBV2 and TRBJ2-5, the full variable domain is EPEVTQTPSHQVTQMGQEVILRCVPISNHLYFYWYRQILGQKVEFLVSFYNNEISEKSEIFDDQFSVERPDGSNFTLKIRSTKLEDSAMYFCASRGTGGGETQYFGPGTRLLVL.

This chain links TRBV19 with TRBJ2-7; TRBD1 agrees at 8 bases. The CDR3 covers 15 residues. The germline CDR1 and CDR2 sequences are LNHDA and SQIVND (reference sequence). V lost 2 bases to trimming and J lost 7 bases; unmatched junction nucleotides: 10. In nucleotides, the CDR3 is TGTGCCAGTAGTATACTCCCCAGGGGGCTTGGAGAGCAGTACTTC. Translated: CASSILPRGLGEQYF.

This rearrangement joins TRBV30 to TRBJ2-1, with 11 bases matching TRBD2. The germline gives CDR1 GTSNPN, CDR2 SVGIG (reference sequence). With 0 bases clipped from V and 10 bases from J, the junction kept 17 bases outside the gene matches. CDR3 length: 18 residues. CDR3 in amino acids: CAWSVRGAGTSGGREQFF. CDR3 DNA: TGTGCCTGGAGTGTACGTGGCGCCGGGACTAGCGGTGGGAGGGAGCAGTTCTTC.

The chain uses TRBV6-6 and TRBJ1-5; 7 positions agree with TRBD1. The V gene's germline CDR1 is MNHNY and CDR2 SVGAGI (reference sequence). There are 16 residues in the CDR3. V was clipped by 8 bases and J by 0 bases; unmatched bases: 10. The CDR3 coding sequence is TGTGCCAGCGGGGGGAACAGGGGAGGTAGCAATCAGCCCCAGCATTTT. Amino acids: CASGGNRGGSNQPQHF.

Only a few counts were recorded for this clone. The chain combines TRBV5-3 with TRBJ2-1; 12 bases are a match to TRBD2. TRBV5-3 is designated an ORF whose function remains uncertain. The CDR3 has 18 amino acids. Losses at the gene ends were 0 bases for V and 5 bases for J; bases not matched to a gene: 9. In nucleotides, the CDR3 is TGTGCCAGAAGCTTGGCCCGACTAGCGGGGGACAAGGACAATGAGCAGTTCTTC. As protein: CARSLARLAGDKDNEQFF.

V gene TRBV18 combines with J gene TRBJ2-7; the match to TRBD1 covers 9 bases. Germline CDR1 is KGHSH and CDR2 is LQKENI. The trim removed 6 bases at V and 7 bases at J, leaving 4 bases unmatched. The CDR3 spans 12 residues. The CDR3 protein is CASSGQGREQYF. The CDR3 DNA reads TGTGCCAGCTCGGGACAGGGAAGGGAGCAGTACTTC.

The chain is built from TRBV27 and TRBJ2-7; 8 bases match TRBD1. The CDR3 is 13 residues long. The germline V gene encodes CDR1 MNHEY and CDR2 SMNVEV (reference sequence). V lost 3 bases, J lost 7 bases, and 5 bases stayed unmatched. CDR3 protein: CASSFGQGREQYF. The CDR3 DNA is TGTGCCAGCAGTTTTGGACAGGGACGGGAGCAGTACTTC.

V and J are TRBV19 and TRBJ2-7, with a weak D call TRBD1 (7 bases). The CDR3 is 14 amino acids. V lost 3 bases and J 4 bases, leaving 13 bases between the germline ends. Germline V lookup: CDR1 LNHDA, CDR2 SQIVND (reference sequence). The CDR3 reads CASSMGQGGYEQYF. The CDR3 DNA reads TGTGCCAGTAGTATGGGGCAGGGGGGTTACGAGCAGTACTTC. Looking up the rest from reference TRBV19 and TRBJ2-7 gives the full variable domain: DGGITQSPKYLFRKEGQNVTLSCEQNLNHDAMYWYRQDPGQGLRLIYYSQIVNDFQKGDIAEGYSVSREKKESFPLTVTSAQKNPTAFYLCASSMGQGGYEQYFGPGTRLTVT.

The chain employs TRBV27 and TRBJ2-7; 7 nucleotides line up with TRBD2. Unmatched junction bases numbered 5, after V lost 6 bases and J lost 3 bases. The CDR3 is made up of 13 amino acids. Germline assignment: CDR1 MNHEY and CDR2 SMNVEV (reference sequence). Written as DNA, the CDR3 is TGTGCCAGCAGCGGACTAGATTACTACGAGCAGTACTTC. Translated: CASSGLDYYEQYF.

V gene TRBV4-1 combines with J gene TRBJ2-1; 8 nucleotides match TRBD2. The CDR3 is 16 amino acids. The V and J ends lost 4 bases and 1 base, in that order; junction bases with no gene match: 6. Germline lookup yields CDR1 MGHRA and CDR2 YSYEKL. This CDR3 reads CASSRSLAESYNEQFF. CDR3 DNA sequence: TGCGCCAGCAGCCGCTCACTAGCGGAGTCCTACAATGAGCAGTTCTTC.

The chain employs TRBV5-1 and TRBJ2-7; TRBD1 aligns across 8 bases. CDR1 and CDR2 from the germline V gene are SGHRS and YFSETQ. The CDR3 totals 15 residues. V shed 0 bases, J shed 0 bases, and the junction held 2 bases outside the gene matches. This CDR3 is CASSLGTGSSYEQYF. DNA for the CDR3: TGCGCCAGCAGCTTGGGGACAGGGAGCTCCTACGAGCAGTACTTC.

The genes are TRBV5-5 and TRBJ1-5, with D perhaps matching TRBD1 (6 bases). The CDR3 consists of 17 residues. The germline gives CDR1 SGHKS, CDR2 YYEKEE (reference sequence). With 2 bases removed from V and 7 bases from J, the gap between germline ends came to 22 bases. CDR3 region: CASSFLMPAGGGQPQHF. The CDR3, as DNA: TGTGCCAGCAGCTTTCTGATGCCGGCTGGGGGCGGGCAGCCCCAGCATTTT.

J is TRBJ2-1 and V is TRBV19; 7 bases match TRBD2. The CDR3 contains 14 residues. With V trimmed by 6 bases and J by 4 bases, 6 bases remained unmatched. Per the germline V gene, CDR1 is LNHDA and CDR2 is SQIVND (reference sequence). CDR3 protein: CASRPLALYNEQFF. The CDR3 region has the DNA TGTGCCAGTAGACCACTAGCGCTTTACAATGAGCAGTTCTTC.

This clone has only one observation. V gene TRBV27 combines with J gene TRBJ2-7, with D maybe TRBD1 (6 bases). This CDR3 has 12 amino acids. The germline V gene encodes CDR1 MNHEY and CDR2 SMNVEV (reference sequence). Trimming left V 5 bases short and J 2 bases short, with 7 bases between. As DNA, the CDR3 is TGTGCCAGCAGTCAGGGGCCCTACGAGCAGTACTTC. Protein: CASSQGPYEQYF.

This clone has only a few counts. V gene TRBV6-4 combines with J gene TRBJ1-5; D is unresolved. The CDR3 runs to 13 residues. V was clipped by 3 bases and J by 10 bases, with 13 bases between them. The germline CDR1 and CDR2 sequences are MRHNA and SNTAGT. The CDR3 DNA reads TGTGCCAGCAGTGAAAACTTTCAAGCCCCCCAGCATTTT. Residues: CASSENFQAPQHF.

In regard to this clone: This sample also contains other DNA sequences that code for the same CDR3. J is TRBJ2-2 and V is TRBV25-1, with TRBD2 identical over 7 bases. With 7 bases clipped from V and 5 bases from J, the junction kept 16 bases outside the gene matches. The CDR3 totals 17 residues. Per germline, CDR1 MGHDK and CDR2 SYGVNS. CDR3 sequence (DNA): TGTGCCAGCACCCCCCGCGGGCTAGCGGCGGGTACCGGGGAGCTGTTTTTT. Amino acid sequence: CASTPRGLAAGTGELFF.

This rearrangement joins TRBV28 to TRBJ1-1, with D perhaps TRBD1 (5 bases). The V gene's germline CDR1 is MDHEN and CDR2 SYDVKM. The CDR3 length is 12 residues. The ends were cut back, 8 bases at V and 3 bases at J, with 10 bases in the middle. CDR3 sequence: CASGIGDTEAFF. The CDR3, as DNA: TGTGCCAGCGGGATAGGGGACACTGAAGCTTTCTTT.

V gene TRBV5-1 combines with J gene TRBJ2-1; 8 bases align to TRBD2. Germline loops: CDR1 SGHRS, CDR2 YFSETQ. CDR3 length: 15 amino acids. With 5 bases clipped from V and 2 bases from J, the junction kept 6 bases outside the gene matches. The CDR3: CASSRPGLAYNEQFF. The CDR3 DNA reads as TGCGCCAGCAGTCGACCGGGACTAGCCTACAATGAGCAGTTCTTC.